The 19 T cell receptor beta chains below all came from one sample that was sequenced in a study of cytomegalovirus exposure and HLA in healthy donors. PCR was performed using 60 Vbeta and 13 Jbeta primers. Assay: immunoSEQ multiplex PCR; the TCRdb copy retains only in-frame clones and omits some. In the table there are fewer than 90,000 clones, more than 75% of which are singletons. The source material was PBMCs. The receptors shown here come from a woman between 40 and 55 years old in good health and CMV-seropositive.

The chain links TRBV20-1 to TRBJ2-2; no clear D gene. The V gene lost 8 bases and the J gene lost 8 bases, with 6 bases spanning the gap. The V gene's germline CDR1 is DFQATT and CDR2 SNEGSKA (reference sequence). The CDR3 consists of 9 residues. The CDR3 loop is CSRRGELFF. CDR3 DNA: TGCAGTCGTCGTGGGGAGCTGTTTTTT.

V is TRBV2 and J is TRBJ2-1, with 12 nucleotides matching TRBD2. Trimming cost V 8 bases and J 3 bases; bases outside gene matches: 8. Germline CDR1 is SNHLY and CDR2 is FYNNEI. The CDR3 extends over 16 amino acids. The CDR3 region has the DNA TGTGCCAGCCAAATTACTAGCGGGAGGCTCTACAATGAGCAGTTCTTC. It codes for CASQITSGRLYNEQFF.

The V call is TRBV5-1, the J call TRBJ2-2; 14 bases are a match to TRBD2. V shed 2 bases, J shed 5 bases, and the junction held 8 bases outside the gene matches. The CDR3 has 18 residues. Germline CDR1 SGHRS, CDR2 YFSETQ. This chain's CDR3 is CASSFPGLAGVGTGELFF. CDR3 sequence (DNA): TGCGCCAGCAGCTTCCCGGGACTAGCGGGAGTTGGGACCGGGGAGCTGTTTTTT.

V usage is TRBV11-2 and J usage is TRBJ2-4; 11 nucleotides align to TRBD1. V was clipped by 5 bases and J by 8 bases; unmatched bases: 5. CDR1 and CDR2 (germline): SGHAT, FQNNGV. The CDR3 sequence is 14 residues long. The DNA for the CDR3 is TGTGCCAGCAGCACGGGACAGGGGGTGGACATTCAGTACTTC. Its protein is CASSTGQGVDIQYF.

The CDR3 bases are TGTGCCAGTAGTTCGCCGACAGGGTTTCTAATGAACACTGAAGCTTTCTTT. This codes for CASSSPTGFLMNTEAFF. The chain is built from TRBV19 and TRBJ1-1, with TRBD1 matching 7 bases. Germline V lookup: CDR1 LNHDA, CDR2 SQIVND (reference sequence). This CDR3 has 17 amino acids. V lost 5 bases, J lost 0 bases, and 12 bases stayed unmatched.

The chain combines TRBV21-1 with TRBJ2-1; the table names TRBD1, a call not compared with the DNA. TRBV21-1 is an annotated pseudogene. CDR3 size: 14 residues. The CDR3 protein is CATYWTGGNNEQFF. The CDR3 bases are TGTGCCACTTATTGGACAGGGGGCAACAATGAGCAGTTCTTC.

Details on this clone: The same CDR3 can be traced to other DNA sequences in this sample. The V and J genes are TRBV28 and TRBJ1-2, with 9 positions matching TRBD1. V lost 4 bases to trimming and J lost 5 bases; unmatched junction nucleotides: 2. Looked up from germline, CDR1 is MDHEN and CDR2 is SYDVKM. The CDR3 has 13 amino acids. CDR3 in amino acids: CASSSTGGYGYTF. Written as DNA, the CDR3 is TGTGCCAGCAGTTCGACAGGGGGGTATGGCTACACCTTC.

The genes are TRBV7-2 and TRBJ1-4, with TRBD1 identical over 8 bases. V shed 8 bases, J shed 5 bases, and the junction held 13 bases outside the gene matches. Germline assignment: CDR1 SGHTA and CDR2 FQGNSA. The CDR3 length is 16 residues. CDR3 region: CASGRRAGGLNEKLFF. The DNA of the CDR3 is TGTGCCAGCGGGAGGAGGGCAGGGGGCCTGAATGAAAAACTGTTTTTT.

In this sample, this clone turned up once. CDR3 loop: CASRQGQGGNEQYF. CDR3 DNA: TGTGCCAGCAGACAAGGACAGGGAGGAAACGAGCAGTACTTC. V is TRBV27 and J is TRBJ2-7, with TRBD1 matching over 8 bases. Germline CDR1 reads MNHEY; CDR2 reads SMNVEV (reference sequence). The CDR3 length is 14 residues. Trimming at V came to 6 bases and at J to 5 bases, leaving 9 bases not matched to a gene.

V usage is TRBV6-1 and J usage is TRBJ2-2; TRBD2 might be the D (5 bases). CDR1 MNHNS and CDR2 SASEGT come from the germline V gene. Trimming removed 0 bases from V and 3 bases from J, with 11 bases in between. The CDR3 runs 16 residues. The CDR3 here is CASSEAPGIDTGELFF. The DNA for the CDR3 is TGTGCCAGCAGTGAAGCGCCGGGGATAGACACCGGGGAGCTGTTTTTT.

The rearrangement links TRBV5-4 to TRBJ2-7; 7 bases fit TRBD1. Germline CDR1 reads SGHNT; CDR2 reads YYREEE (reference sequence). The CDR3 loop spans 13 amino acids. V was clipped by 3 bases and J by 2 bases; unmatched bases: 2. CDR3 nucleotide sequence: TGTGCCAGCAGCTGGGGACAGACCTACGAGCAGTACTTC. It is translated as CASSWGQTYEQYF.

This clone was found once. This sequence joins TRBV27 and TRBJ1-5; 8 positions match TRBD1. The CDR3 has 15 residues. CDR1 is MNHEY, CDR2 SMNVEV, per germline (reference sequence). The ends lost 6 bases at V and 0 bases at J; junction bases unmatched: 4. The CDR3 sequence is CASSRDRLSNQPQHF. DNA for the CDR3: TGTGCCAGCAGCCGGGACAGGCTTAGCAATCAGCCCCAGCATTTT.

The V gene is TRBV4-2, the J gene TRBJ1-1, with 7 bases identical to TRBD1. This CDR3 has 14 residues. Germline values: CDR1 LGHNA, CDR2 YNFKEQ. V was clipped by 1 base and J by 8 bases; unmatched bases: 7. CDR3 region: CASSQGSLTGEAFF. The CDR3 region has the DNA TGTGCCAGCAGCCAAGGTTCATTGACAGGGGAAGCTTTCTTT.

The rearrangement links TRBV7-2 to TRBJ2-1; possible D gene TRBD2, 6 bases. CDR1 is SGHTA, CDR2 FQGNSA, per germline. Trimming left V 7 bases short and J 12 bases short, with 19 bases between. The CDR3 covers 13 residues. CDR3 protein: CASTPSGVAWQFF. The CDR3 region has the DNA TGTGCCAGCACCCCCTCGGGGGTAGCATGGCAGTTCTTC. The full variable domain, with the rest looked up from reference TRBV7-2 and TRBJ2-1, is GAGVSQSPSNKVTEKGKDVELRCDPISGHTALYWYRQSLGQGLEFLIYFQGNSAPDKSGLPSDRFSAERTGGSVSTLTIQRTQQEDSAVYLCASTPSGVAWQFFGPGTRLTVL.

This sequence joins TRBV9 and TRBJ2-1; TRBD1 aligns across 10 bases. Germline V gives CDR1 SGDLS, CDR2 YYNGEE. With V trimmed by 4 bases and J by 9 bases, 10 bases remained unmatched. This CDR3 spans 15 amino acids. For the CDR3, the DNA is TGTGCCAGCAGCCCCGGGACAGGGGAGGACGGTGAGCAGTTCTTC. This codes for CASSPGTGEDGEQFF.

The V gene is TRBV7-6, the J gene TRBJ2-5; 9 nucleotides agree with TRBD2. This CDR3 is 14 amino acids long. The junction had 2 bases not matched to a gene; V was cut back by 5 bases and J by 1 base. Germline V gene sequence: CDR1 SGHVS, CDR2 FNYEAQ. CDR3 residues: CASSEGLAQETQYF. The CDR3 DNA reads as TGTGCCAGCAGCGAGGGACTAGCCCAAGAGACCCAGTACTTC.

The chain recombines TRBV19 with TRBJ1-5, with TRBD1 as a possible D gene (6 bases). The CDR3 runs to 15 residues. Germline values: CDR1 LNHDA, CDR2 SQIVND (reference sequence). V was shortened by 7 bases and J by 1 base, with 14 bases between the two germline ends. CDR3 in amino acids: CASTIDRSSNQPQHF. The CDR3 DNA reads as TGTGCCAGTACCATAGACAGGTCCAGCAATCAGCCCCAGCATTTT.

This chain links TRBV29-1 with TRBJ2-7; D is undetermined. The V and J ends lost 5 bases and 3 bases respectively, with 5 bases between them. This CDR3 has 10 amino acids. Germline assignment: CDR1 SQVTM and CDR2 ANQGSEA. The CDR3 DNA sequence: TGCAGCGTTAGAGACTACGAGCAGTACTTC. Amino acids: CSVRDYEQYF.

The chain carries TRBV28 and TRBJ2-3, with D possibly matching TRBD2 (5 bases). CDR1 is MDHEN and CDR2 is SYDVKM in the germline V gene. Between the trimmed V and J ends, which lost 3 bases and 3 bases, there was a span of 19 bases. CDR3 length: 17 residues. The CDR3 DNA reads TGTGCCAGCAGTTTTAATGTCGGGGAAAGTTTTACAGATACGCAGTATTTT. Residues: CASSFNVGESFTDTQYF.